Shown below are 9 T cell receptor beta chains from a single sample sequenced in a study of T cell responses to AZD1222 COVID-19 vaccine. Assay used: immunoSEQ multiplex PCR; TCRdb lists only in-frame clones, some missing. The sample lists fewer than 200,000 clones, 90% to 95% occurring once. This material consisted of peripheral blood, taken 28 days after the second AZD1222 dose. These receptors came from an adult who received the AZD1222 COVID-19 vaccine.

The chain's CDR3 is CASSHQRGPTGELFF. CDR3 bases: TGCGCCAGCAGCCATCAGCGGGGACCCACCGGGGAGCTGTTTTTT. The chain links TRBV4-3 to TRBJ2-2, with TRBD2 identical over 7 bases. Germline trimming cut 3 bases from V and 4 bases from J; bases unmatched to any gene: 5. The length of the CDR3 is 15 residues. The germline V gene encodes CDR1 LGHNA and CDR2 YSLEER.

The chain couples TRBV6-5 to TRBJ2-5; maybe TRBD2 (6 bases). Trimming stripped 5 bases from V and 5 bases from J, with 15 bases between. From germline, CDR1 is MNHEY and CDR2 SVGAGI. The CDR3 is 14 amino acids. DNA for the CDR3: TGTGCCAGCAGTCCACCGGGGACTTCCGAGACCCAGTACTTC. The encoded protein is CASSPPGTSETQYF.

The chain couples TRBV3-1 (or the pseudogene TRBV3-2) to TRBJ2-7; weak D call: TRBD1 (5 bases). V dropped 3 bases and J dropped 0 bases, with 12 bases sitting between them. CDR3 length: 15 residues. Germline CDR1 and CDR2: LGHDT and YNNKEL (reference sequence). The CDR3 sequence: CASSQGPESSYEQYF. In DNA form, the CDR3 reads TGTGCCAGCAGCCAGGGGCCGGAGAGCTCCTACGAGCAGTACTTC.

The CDR3 here is CASSRTGGNEKLFF. The CDR3 bases are TGTGCCAGCAGCCGGACGGGGGGGAATGAAAAACTGTTTTTT. This chain connects TRBV3-1 (or the pseudogene TRBV3-2) to TRBJ1-4; D possibly corresponds to TRBD1 (5 bases). Trimming removed 4 bases at V and 5 bases at J, with 11 bases between. Germline assignment: CDR1 LGHDT and CDR2 YNNKEL (reference sequence). This CDR3 region has 14 residues.

This chain connects TRBV6-4 to TRBJ2-1; the match to TRBD2 covers 8 bases. The CDR3 has 16 amino acids. V shed 0 bases and J 8 bases; nucleotides not matched to a gene: 9. In germline, CDR1 is MRHNA, CDR2 SNTAGT. The CDR3 DNA sequence: TGTGCCAGCAGTGACTCAGCGGGAGAGGGCTTACATGAGCAGTTCTTC. Translated, it gives CASSDSAGEGLHEQFF.

This clone was detected once. This rearrangement joins TRBV24-1 to TRBJ2-3; 11 bases are a match to TRBD2. Germline CDR1 KGHDR, CDR2 SFDVKD. The V segment lost 3 bases and the J segment 2 bases; nucleotides outside the gene matches: 6. The CDR3 is made up of 17 amino acids. CDR3 loop: CATSDPGTSGNTDTQYF. CDR3 nucleotide sequence: TGTGCCACCAGTGATCCTGGGACTAGCGGAAACACAGATACGCAGTATTTT.

This chain uses TRBV19 with TRBJ2-1; the D is unclear. The CDR3 runs to 13 residues. V was pared by 3 bases and J by 4 bases, with 7 bases between. CDR1 LNHDA and CDR2 SQIVND come from the germline V gene (reference sequence). The CDR3 region has the DNA TGTGCCAGTAGTATGTCGAGGTACAATGAGCAGTTCTTC. Amino acids: CASSMSRYNEQFF.

V usage is TRBV11-3 and J usage is TRBJ2-7; 7 bases line up with TRBD1. The CDR3 loop spans 14 amino acids. V lost 5 bases, J lost 3 bases, and 7 bases stayed unmatched. The V gene's germline CDR1 is SGHNT and CDR2 YENEEA. As DNA, the CDR3 is TGTGCCAGCAGCCTACGACAGGGTCACTACGAGCAGTACTTC. Its translation: CASSLRQGHYEQYF.

The CDR3 sequence is CAWATGIFSGSPLHF. CDR3 nucleotides: TGTGCCTGGGCTACAGGGATCTTTAGTGGTTCACCCCTCCACTTT. V gene TRBV30 combines with J gene TRBJ1-6, with D perhaps TRBD1 (6 bases). CDR3 length equals 15 residues. The V end lost 5 bases, the J end lost 9 bases, and 20 bases lay between the germline ends. Per the germline V gene, CDR1 is GTSNPN and CDR2 is SVGIG (reference sequence).